A selection of T cell receptor beta chains follows, all from one sample in a study of post-analysis software for immune sequencing data. TCRdb reprocessed the PCR reads with MiXCR, giving one entry per CDR3 protein. The table shows approximately 730,000 distinct CDR3 sequences, with roughly 46% occurring only once. Sequencing was done on a sample of blood. These TCRs come from a girl between 10 and 17 years old with multiple sclerosis. Both conserved end residues are part of each CDR3. D genes are given only for firm matches. Clone size is shown for a subset of rows, as once, few, many or a class of expanded clone.

V gene	clone size	J gene	CDR3 length	D gene	CDR3 protein	CDR3 DNA
TRBV7-2	-	TRBJ1-5	16	-	CASSLWADSGNQPQHF	TGTGCCAGCAGCTTATGGGCTGACAGTGGCAATCAGCCCCAGCATTTT
TRBV15	once	TRBJ2-2	15	-	CATSTTGSFTGELFF	TGTGCCACCAGCACGACAGGCAGTTTCACCGGGGAGCTGTTTTTT
TRBV5-1	-	TRBJ1-1	18	TRBD1	CASSLEWGQGSPTGWAFF	TGCGCCAGCAGCTTGGAATGGGGACAGGGGAGTCCCACCGGATGGGCTTTCTTT
TRBV4-1	few	TRBJ2-1	14	TRBD2	CASSQVTSVDEQFF	TGCGCCAGCAGCCAAGTTACTAGCGTAGATGAGCAGTTCTTC
TRBV12-3/TRBV12-4	-	TRBJ1-5	17	-	CASSLRGLGTTGQPQHF	TGTGCCAGCAGTTTAAGGGGTCTGGGGACCACCGGGCAGCCCCAGCATTTT
TRBV9	-	TRBJ2-5	14	-	CASSVASAQETQYF	TGTGCCAGCAGCGTAGCGTCAGCCCAAGAGACCCAGTACTTC
TRBV15	few	TRBJ2-5	16	-	CATSEDPAGLDETQYF	TGTGCCACCAGCGAGGACCCAGCAGGGCTGGATGAGACCCAGTACTTC
TRBV7-8	few	TRBJ1-6	17	TRBD1	CASSSRGGQARNSPLHF	TGTGCCAGCAGCTCAAGAGGGGGACAGGCCAGAAATTCACCCCTCCACTTT
TRBV12-3/TRBV12-4	few	TRBJ2-5	14	-	CASSNRVGQETQYF	TGTGCCAGCAGTAACAGGGTTGGCCAAGAGACCCAGTACTTC
TRBV7-9	few	TRBJ2-3	16	-	CASTPFWGLEGDTQYF	TGTGCCAGCACCCCTTTTTGGGGACTCGAGGGGGATACGCAGTATTTT
TRBV10-3	-	TRBJ2-3	11	-	CAIGQGDTQYF	TGTGCCATCGGGCAGGGGGATACGCAGTATTTT
TRBV7-2	many	TRBJ2-7	15	TRBD2	CASSSGLAGTYEQYF	TGTGCCAGCAGCTCCGGCCTAGCGGGGACCTACGAGCAGTACTTC
TRBV20-1	few	TRBJ1-2	12	-	CSAPVVGYGYTF	TGCAGTGCTCCCGTGGTTGGCTATGGTTACACCTTC
TRBV4-3	-	TRBJ2-5	14	TRBD2	CASSQEGGEETQYF	TGCGCCAGCAGCCAAGAGGGGGGGGAAGAGACCCAGTACTTC
TRBV27	-	TRBJ2-5	13	-	CASSLQGWETQYF	TGTGCCAGCAGTTTACAGGGTTGGGAGACCCAGTACTTC
TRBV7-2	few	TRBJ2-7	16	TRBD2	CASSLASGRVSYEQYF	TGTGCCAGCAGCTTAGCTAGCGGGAGGGTCTCCTACGAGCAGTACTTC
TRBV15	-	TRBJ2-1	16	TRBD2	CATSGESGRAGIEQFF	TGTGCCACCAGCGGAGAGAGCGGGAGGGCCGGGATTGAGCAGTTCTTC
TRBV6-5	few	TRBJ2-7	15	TRBD1	CASRRDRESSYEQYF	TGTGCCAGCAGGAGGGACAGGGAAAGCTCCTACGAGCAGTACTTC